The TCR beta chain described here comes from a study of cytomegalovirus exposure and HLA in healthy donors. The study, taken as a whole, reports: Specificity of three CMV-associated chains for CMV antigens was verified in vitro. The likely origin of a cluster of highly shared sequence variants was a sequencing artifact. Analysis performed later showed TCR beta chains linked to HLA being more clonally expanded than equally common others. Many donors shared some public TCRs, even though most TCR sequences were rare.

V was pared by 10 bases and J by 10 bases, with 17 bases between. This CDR3 has 13 residues. Germline CDR1 and CDR2: MNHEY and SVGAGI. This clone has more than one count but fewer than ten. Its target is unknown. The PCR made use of 60 Vbeta and 13 Jbeta primers. Profiled with immunoSEQ multiplex PCR; TCRdb holds only in-frame clones, not every one. Here the sample spans over 95,000 clones, more than 60% being singletons. Sequencing input: PBMCs. The V call is TRBV6-5, the J call TRBJ1-6, with D perhaps TRBD1 (6 bases). This TCR was recovered from a female donor in good health and CMV-seronegative. CDR3 DNA: TGTGCCACCACAGCTAACAGGGCATCACCCCTCCACTTT. This sequence encodes CATTANRASPLHF.